These 26 T cell receptor beta chains originate from one sample sequenced in a study of monozygotic twins with inflammatory bowel disease. One entry per CDR3 protein, without DNA, is what TCRdb gives after re-calling the 5' RACE reads. The sample totals 170,000 or so distinct CDR3 sequences; its top ten clones hold about 7.4%. Sequencing was performed on blood. The origin of the receptors is a human donor with ulcerative colitis or Crohn's disease, or a healthy co-twin of an affected twin (not recorded which).

The V call is TRBV7-2, the J call TRBJ1-1; the TCRdb D gene call, TRBD1, has no DNA to confirm it. The V gene's germline CDR1 is SGHTA and CDR2 FQGNSA. This CDR3 is 17 amino acids long. CDR3 region: CASSTTRQGMGNTEAFF.

The V gene is TRBV12-3 or TRBV12-4, the J gene TRBJ2-2; the D call from TCRdb, TRBD1, cannot be confirmed without DNA. The length of the CDR3 is 18 residues. The CDR3: CASSLATWGRANTGELFF.

CDR3 sequence reads: CATSPTGFTDTQYF. The chain employs TRBV24-1 and TRBJ2-3; the D gene TCRdb calls, TRBD1, cannot be checked with no DNA. The germline V gene has CDR1 KGHDR and CDR2 SFDVKD. This CDR3 contains 14 residues.

J is TRBJ2-3 and V is TRBV27; TCRdb's D call, TRBD1, is unchecked because there is no DNA. This CDR3 has 16 residues. Looked up from germline, CDR1 is MNHEY and CDR2 is SMNVEV (reference sequence). The CDR3 loop reads CASSSQATQGFDTQYF.

CDR3 protein: CSARDPGGSYNEQFF. This chain uses TRBV20-1 with TRBJ2-1; TCRdb designates TRBD1, a call that cannot be tested without DNA. CDR1 is DFQATT, CDR2 SNEGSKA, per germline (reference sequence). The CDR3 loop spans 15 amino acids.

The V and J genes are TRBV30 and TRBJ1-6. This CDR3 is built from 13 residues. From germline, CDR1 is GTSNPN and CDR2 SVGIG (reference sequence). The CDR3 reads CAWRDGLNSPLHF.

J is TRBJ1-2 and V is TRBV12-3 or TRBV12-4; TCRdb names TRBD1, which stays unverified in the absence of DNA. The CDR3 length is 14 residues. CDR3 sequence reads: CASSLGASEYGYTF.

The CDR3 sequence: CASSLFGSGANTGELFF. The chain couples TRBV27 to TRBJ2-2; TCRdb gives TRBD1 as the D gene, but with no DNA this cannot be confirmed. CDR3 length: 17 residues. Looked up from germline, CDR1 is MNHEY and CDR2 is SMNVEV (reference sequence).

The V gene is TRBV2, the J gene TRBJ1-5. From germline, CDR1 is SNHLY and CDR2 FYNNEI. The CDR3 has 13 amino acids. This CDR3 is CASRRAGNQPQHF.

V usage is TRBV5-6 and J usage is TRBJ1-1. The CDR3 loop spans 14 amino acids. Germline values: CDR1 SGHDT, CDR2 YYEEEE. This CDR3 reads CASSLVYGNTEAFF.

The genes are TRBV5-1 and TRBJ1-3; there is no DNA to check the TCRdb D call of TRBD1. The CDR3 extends over 15 amino acids. The germline V gene has CDR1 SGHRS and CDR2 YFSETQ. CDR3 sequence: CASSPGQPSGNTIYF.

The rearrangement links TRBV5-1 to TRBJ2-7; TCRdb's D call of TRBD1 is untestable without DNA. Germline lookup yields CDR1 SGHRS and CDR2 YFSETQ. CDR3 length: 14 residues. This CDR3 reads CASSPGTGLYEQYF.

The V call is TRBV5-8, the J call TRBJ1-5; TCRdb calls TRBD1, which cannot be checked without DNA. Germline CDR1 reads SGHTS; CDR2 reads YDEGEE. This CDR3 region has 17 residues. CDR3 loop: CASTRGGTGRSNQPQHF.

The chain uses TRBV9 and TRBJ1-6. CDR1 and CDR2 from the germline V gene are SGDLS and YYNGEE. CDR3 size: 14 residues. CDR3 amino acids: CASSVEPWDSPLHF.

The CDR3 loop is CATADSGGADEQFF. The chain carries TRBV10-3 and TRBJ2-1; TCRdb proposes TRBD2, but this gene call is untestable without DNA. This CDR3 has 14 amino acids. Germline V lookup: CDR1 ENHRY, CDR2 SYGVKD.

This chain links TRBV20-1 with TRBJ2-5; TCRdb gives TRBD2 as the D gene, but with no DNA this cannot be confirmed. The CDR3 extends over 16 amino acids. Germline CDR1 reads DFQATT; CDR2 reads SNEGSKA (reference sequence). This CDR3 reads CSARGVAGGTPGTQYF.

The V gene is TRBV29-1, the J gene TRBJ2-5; TCRdb designates TRBD1, a call that cannot be tested without DNA. The CDR3 contains 13 residues. Per germline, CDR1 SQVTM and CDR2 ANQGSEA. CDR3 sequence reads: CSGGRRTEETQYF.

The chain joins TRBV20-1 to TRBJ2-1. The length of the CDR3 is 14 residues. From germline, CDR1 is DFQATT and CDR2 SNEGSKA (reference sequence). The CDR3 region is CSARVGGPYNEQFF.

V is TRBV2 and J is TRBJ1-6; without DNA, the TCRdb call of TRBD1 cannot be checked. The CDR3 spans 16 residues. CDR1 is SNHLY, CDR2 FYNNEI, per germline. CDR3 loop: CASSVGDPWSNSPLHF.

J is TRBJ2-1 and V is TRBV7-9; TCRdb reports TRBD2, a call that lacks DNA to check it against. The CDR3 extends over 15 amino acids. Germline values: CDR1 SEHNR, CDR2 FQNEAQ (reference sequence). CDR3 sequence: CAIPMTSGISNEQFF.

The chain couples TRBV20-1 to TRBJ1-6. Germline CDR1 DFQATT, CDR2 SNEGSKA (reference sequence). The CDR3 has 13 amino acids. This CDR3 is CSANPTNNSPLHF.

V and J are TRBV12-3 or TRBV12-4 and TRBJ2-5. The CDR3 contains 13 residues. The chain's CDR3 is CASSFLGKETQYF.

The chain recombines TRBV9 with TRBJ2-5; the D call of TRBD2 rests on TCRdb alone, since no DNA is present to check it. This CDR3 spans 17 amino acids. Germline values: CDR1 SGDLS, CDR2 YYNGEE. The CDR3 loop is CASSVAGGGRGQETQYF.

V usage is TRBV5-4 and J usage is TRBJ2-7; no DNA is available, so the TRBD2 call from TCRdb remains unchecked. CDR1 SGHNT and CDR2 YYREEE come from the germline V gene (reference sequence). This CDR3 region has 16 residues. CDR3 sequence reads: CASSSLGREGVGEQYF.

This chain uses TRBV5-6 with TRBJ2-7; there is no DNA to check the TCRdb D call of TRBD1. This CDR3 has 16 amino acids. Looked up from germline, CDR1 is SGHDT and CDR2 is YYEEEE. CDR3 amino acids: CASSSIQGLGWYEQYF.

The chain has TRBV29-1 and TRBJ2-7; TCRdb lists TRBD1, though no DNA is available to test this call. Germline V lookup: CDR1 SQVTM, CDR2 ANQGSEA. This CDR3 region has 12 residues. The CDR3 loop reads CSVEYGNYEQYF.